These 31 T cell receptor beta chains came from one sample sequenced in a study of human T cells and chemical hapten exposure. TCRdb redid the calling of the RACE reads with MiXCR, one entry per CDR3 protein. The sample has tens of thousands of distinct CDR3 sequences; under 13% are singletons. Specified time point: patch test 1, 2 weeks after DPC sensitization. The treatment denotes: therapeutic diphenylcyclopropenone sensitization with weekly scalp DPC. The source was whole blood, collected in connection with sensitization to the hapten diphenylcyclopropenone (DPC). The source is a woman between 45 and 60 years old with alopecia areata. Some clones in this sample may be carry-over from other donors' samples.

The CDR3 DNA follows: TGTGCCAGCAGCCCAGATAGCCGCCGCGAGCAGTACTTC. Protein: CASSPDSRREQYF. V usage is TRBV3-1 and J usage is TRBJ2-7; no clear D. The germline gives CDR1 LGHDT, CDR2 YNNKEL (reference sequence). The length of the CDR3 is 13 residues. Deletions cut 4 bases from V and 6 bases from J, with 13 bases between.

This clonotype was observed a handful of times. The chain carries TRBV12-3 or TRBV12-4 and TRBJ1-5, with 8 positions matching TRBD1. Unmatched junction bases numbered 1, after V lost 1 base and J lost 2 bases. The CDR3 contains 15 residues. The CDR3 DNA is TGTGCCAGCAGTTTAGAGACAGGGGGCAATCAGCCCCAGCATTTT. Amino acids: CASSLETGGNQPQHF.

A few counts support this clonotype. This rearrangement joins TRBV11-2 to TRBJ2-3, with TRBD1 matching over 7 bases. The ends lost 4 bases at V and 4 bases at J; junction bases unmatched: 2. Germline assignment: CDR1 SGHAT and CDR2 FQNNGV. The CDR3 runs to 13 residues. The CDR3 sequence: CASSYDRADTQYF. The DNA for the CDR3 is TGTGCCAGCAGCTACGACAGGGCAGATACGCAGTATTTT.

This clonotype was seen at least ten times. This chain links TRBV18 with TRBJ2-7, with a tentative D call TRBD1 (6 bases). CDR3 length equals 12 residues. Trimming pared 3 bases from V and 4 bases from J, leaving 7 bases between. Germline V gene lookup returns CDR1 KGHSH and CDR2 LQKENI. The CDR3 DNA reads TGTGCCAGCTCACCGGACAGATACGAGCAGTACTTC. Translated: CASSPDRYEQYF.

The sample holds a few counts of this clonotype. V usage is TRBV6-1 and J usage is TRBJ2-3, with no clear D. Germline V gives CDR1 MNHNS, CDR2 SASEGT. The V end was cut by 1 base, the J end by 6 bases, with 8 bases between. The CDR3 consists of 13 residues. CDR3 amino acids: CASSEVRTDTQYF. The CDR3 DNA is TGTGCCAGCAGTGAAGTCCGGACCGATACGCAGTATTTT.

The genes are TRBV2 and TRBJ2-7; 9 nucleotides align to TRBD2. Germline V gene lookup returns CDR1 SNHLY and CDR2 FYNNEI. The length of the CDR3 is 16 residues. With 6 bases clipped from V and 0 bases from J, the junction kept 9 bases outside the gene matches. Written as DNA, the CDR3 is TGTGCCAGCAGGGAATCACTAGCGGGCCCCTCCTACGAGCAGTACTTC. This sequence encodes CASRESLAGPSYEQYF.

This sequence joins TRBV9 and TRBJ2-3, with TRBD1 identical over 10 bases. Trimming at V came to 0 bases and at J to 4 bases, leaving 2 bases not matched to a gene. This CDR3 spans 15 amino acids. From germline, CDR1 is SGDLS and CDR2 YYNGEE. The CDR3 nucleotides read TGTGCCAGCAGCGTAGGGGGACAGGGGTCAGATACGCAGTATTTT. This gives the protein CASSVGGQGSDTQYF.

This chain's CDR3 is CAISSGTSVPNEQFF. The CDR3 DNA sequence: TGTGCCATCAGTTCCGGGACTAGCGTCCCCAATGAGCAGTTCTTC. The gene calls are TRBV10-3 and TRBJ2-1; 10 nucleotides match TRBD2. The CDR3 contains 15 residues. V lost 5 bases and J lost 6; bases outside the gene matches: 7. Per germline, CDR1 ENHRY and CDR2 SYGVKD.

This clonotype has a count of ten or more. The chain recombines TRBV20-1 with TRBJ2-2; the match to TRBD2 covers 7 bases. This CDR3 region has 15 residues. The germline V gene has CDR1 DFQATT and CDR2 SNEGSKA (reference sequence). Trimming removed 5 bases from V and 2 bases from J; junction bases left unmatched: 8. CDR3 protein: CSAYPGTKNTGELFF. The CDR3 region has the DNA TGCAGTGCTTACCCCGGGACTAAAAACACCGGGGAGCTGTTTTTT.

There are a few counts of this clonotype. The chain joins TRBV20-1 to TRBJ1-3, with D perhaps TRBD1 (6 bases). The V end was cut by 2 bases, the J end by 12 bases, with 14 bases between. The CDR3 extends over 12 amino acids. CDR1 and CDR2 (germline): DFQATT, SNEGSKA (reference sequence). Here the CDR3 reads CSARLQGSHIYF. The CDR3, as DNA: TGCAGTGCTAGACTACAGGGAAGTCACATATATTTT.

At least ten counts were recorded for this clonotype. The genes are TRBV10-3 and TRBJ2-7; 12 nucleotides line up with TRBD2. The CDR3 loop spans 15 amino acids. V shed 6 bases, J shed 6 bases, and the junction held 9 bases outside the gene matches. Germline V CDR1 and CDR2: ENHRY, SYGVKD. The CDR3 protein is CAISPLAGGPTEQYF. The CDR3 DNA follows: TGTGCCATCAGCCCTCTAGCGGGAGGGCCAACCGAGCAGTACTTC.

In its sample, this clonotype was seen a few times. This rearrangement joins TRBV7-2 to TRBJ2-5, with TRBD2 matching 9 bases. Germline V CDR1 and CDR2: SGHTA, FQGNSA. The CDR3 spans 14 residues. The ends lost 3 bases at V and 5 bases at J; junction bases unmatched: 4. CDR3 region: CASSFLAGSETQYF. The CDR3 region has the DNA TGTGCCAGCAGCTTCCTAGCGGGATCTGAGACCCAGTACTTC.

The chain links TRBV2 to TRBJ2-1; possible D gene TRBD2, 5 bases. Germline CDR1 SNHLY, CDR2 FYNNEI. Trimming took 4 bases from V and 6 from J, leaving 19 bases between them. This CDR3 comprises 16 residues. CDR3 loop: CASSGWSGIRPNEQFF. DNA of the CDR3: TGTGCCAGCAGTGGCTGGTCGGGGATTCGTCCCAATGAGCAGTTCTTC.

This clonotype has a handful of counts. The chain links TRBV2 to TRBJ2-3; maybe TRBD1 (5 bases). V lost 4 bases, J lost 4 bases, and 15 bases lay in between. Germline CDR1 is SNHLY and CDR2 is FYNNEI. The CDR3 is 15 residues long. CDR3 region: CASSAGQIGADTQYF. The CDR3 coding sequence is TGTGCCAGCAGTGCCGGACAAATAGGGGCAGATACGCAGTATTTT.

CDR3 sequence: CASSRPDSLEAFF. As DNA, the CDR3 is TGTGCCAGCAGCAGACCGGACAGCCTTGAAGCTTTCTTT. The chain has TRBV27 and TRBJ1-1; D may be TRBD1 (6 bases). The germline CDR1 and CDR2 sequences are MNHEY and SMNVEV (reference sequence). Trimming pared 6 bases from V and 7 bases from J, leaving 15 bases between. This CDR3 spans 13 amino acids.

V usage is TRBV20-1 and J usage is TRBJ1-5, with 8 nucleotides matching TRBD1. V gave up 4 bases and J gave up 6 bases; unmatched junction bases: 11. Germline CDR1 reads DFQATT; CDR2 reads SNEGSKA (reference sequence). The CDR3 is 15 amino acids. The CDR3 bases are TGCAGTGCTACTCAGGACAGGGCGTTGAGTCAGCCCCAGCATTTT. Amino acids: CSATQDRALSQPQHF.

The J gene is TRBJ2-6, the V gene TRBV19, with TRBD1 matching 8 bases. Germline CDR1 reads LNHDA; CDR2 reads SQIVND (reference sequence). This CDR3 region has 17 residues. Trimming cost V 5 bases and J 6 bases; bases outside gene matches: 12. This CDR3 reads CASSPQGAQLLANVLTF. The CDR3 DNA reads as TGTGCCAGTAGTCCCCAGGGGGCCCAACTTTTGGCCAACGTCCTGACTTTC. Filled out from reference TRBV19 and TRBJ2-6, the complete variable domain reads DGGITQSPKYLFRKEGQNVTLSCEQNLNHDAMYWYRQDPGQGLRLIYYSQIVNDFQKGDIAEGYSVSREKKESFPLTVTSAQKNPTAFYLCASSPQGAQLLANVLTFGAGSRLTVL.

Turning to this clonotype: Relative to the germline gene, one junction end is altered; a read error may explain this. This chain uses TRBV5-1 with TRBJ2-5, with 7 bases fitting TRBD2. CDR1 and CDR2 from the germline V gene are SGHRS and YFSETQ. The CDR3 loop spans 12 amino acids. This CDR3 is CTSSGTTETQYF. CDR3 nucleotide sequence: TGCACCAGCAGCGGGACTACTGAGACCCAGTACTTC.

This clonotype was detected only a few times. This rearrangement joins TRBV19 to TRBJ2-7; 8 bases are a match to TRBD2. V shed 9 bases and J 2 bases; nucleotides not matched to a gene: 9. CDR3 length equals 14 residues. CDR1 is LNHDA and CDR2 is SQIVND in the germline V gene (reference sequence). The CDR3 DNA follows: TGTGCCAGCTCATTTAGCGGGGTCGCCTACGAGCAGTACTTC. It codes for CASSFSGVAYEQYF.

This clonotype has at least ten counts. This sequence joins TRBV27 and TRBJ2-7; D not certain. Trimming took off 3 bases at V and 2 bases at J, with 11 bases between the two ends. Germline V gene lookup returns CDR1 MNHEY and CDR2 SMNVEV (reference sequence). The CDR3 has 14 amino acids. The DNA for the CDR3 is TGTGCCAGCAGTTTCCGGACGGTCCCCTACGAGCAGTACTTC. This codes for CASSFRTVPYEQYF.

V gene TRBV6-4 combines with J gene TRBJ2-1; TRBD2 agrees at 11 bases. CDR1 is MRHNA, CDR2 SNTAGT, per germline. The CDR3 has 15 residues. The V gene end was trimmed by 6 bases and the J gene end by 7 bases; junction bases not matched to a gene: 8. The DNA of the CDR3 is TGTGCCAGCAGCTCTAGCGGGAGGCCCCAAAATGAGCAGTTCTTC. This sequence encodes CASSSSGRPQNEQFF.

The chain joins TRBV2 to TRBJ1-2; 7 bases match TRBD1. V shed 9 bases and J 6 bases; nucleotides not matched to a gene: 13. Per the germline V gene, CDR1 is SNHLY and CDR2 is FYNNEI. The CDR3 has 14 amino acids. The CDR3 spells CASLTIQGIHGYTF. CDR3 DNA: TGTGCCAGTCTTACGATACAGGGGATTCATGGCTACACCTTC.

The rearrangement links TRBV20-1 to TRBJ2-5, with unresolved D. V lost 1 base to trimming and J lost 5 bases, with 20 bases between them. The germline V gene has CDR1 DFQATT and CDR2 SNEGSKA (reference sequence). The CDR3 covers 16 residues. The CDR3 region has the DNA TGCAGTGCTAGAGGTGCGATTCCTGGACGAGAGGAGACCCAGTACTTC. Translation: CSARGAIPGREETQYF.

This clonotype was seen a handful of times. The genes are TRBV7-9 and TRBJ2-7; 8 bases align to TRBD2. CDR1 is SEHNR and CDR2 is FQNEAQ in the germline V gene (reference sequence). Losses at the gene ends were 6 bases for V and 7 bases for J; bases not matched to a gene: 11. The CDR3 consists of 14 residues. CDR3 amino acids: CASSSNGREGEQYF. In DNA, the CDR3 is TGTGCCAGCAGTTCGAACGGCCGGGAGGGGGAGCAGTACTTC.

This clonotype was recorded many times. The chain combines TRBV12-3 or TRBV12-4 with TRBJ1-2; 7 bases line up with TRBD1. The CDR3 has 15 residues. With 5 bases clipped from V and 3 bases from J, the junction kept 9 bases outside the gene matches. CDR3 region: CASSERDRSYYGYTF. The CDR3 DNA reads TGTGCCAGCAGTGAAAGGGACAGATCTTACTATGGCTACACCTTC.

This clonotype was counted a few times. The V gene is TRBV29-1, the J gene TRBJ2-4; weak D call: TRBD1 (6 bases). The CDR3 is 15 residues long. Germline values: CDR1 SQVTM, CDR2 ANQGSEA. The CDR3 sequence is CAGTFSSLTKNIQYF. In DNA form, the CDR3 reads TGCGCCGGGACATTCAGCTCCCTGACCAAAAACATTCAGTACTTC.

This clonotype has a count of ten or more. Here the CDR3 DNA reads TGTGCCAGCAGTTCCACGGAGGCTGCGGAGCAGTACTTC. The encoded protein is CASSSTEAAEQYF. This sequence joins TRBV6-6 and TRBJ2-7; a weak D match, TRBD2 (5 bases). Trimming removed 4 bases at V and 7 bases at J, with 14 bases between. From germline, CDR1 is MNHNY and CDR2 SVGAGI (reference sequence). The CDR3 length is 13 residues.

The rearrangement links TRBV12-2 to TRBJ1-1; the table names TRBD1, a call not compared with the DNA. TRBV12-2 has pseudogene status. The CDR3 is 15 residues long. CDR3 sequence (DNA): TGTGCAAGTCGCACCCGACAGGGGATGAACACTGAAGCTTTCTTT. Its protein is CASRTRQGMNTEAFF.

Only a few counts were recorded for this clonotype. V is TRBV7-6 and J is TRBJ2-7; a possible D gene is TRBD2 (5 bases). Germline assignment: CDR1 SGHVS and CDR2 FNYEAQ. The CDR3 has 14 residues. V was shortened by 4 bases and J by 2 bases, with 12 bases between the two germline ends. DNA for the CDR3: TGTGCCAGCAGCTCCCGAGACGGGGCCTACGAGCAGTACTTC. Protein product: CASSSRDGAYEQYF. The variable domain in full, with the rest retrieved from reference TRBV7-6 and TRBJ2-7, is GAGVSQSPRYKVTKRGQDVALRCDPISGHVSLYWYRQALGQGPEFLTYFNYEAQQDKSGLPNDRFSAERPEGSISTLTIQRTEQRDSAMYRCASSSRDGAYEQYFGPGTRLTVT.

This clonotype was seen only a few times. This chain joins TRBV11-3 and TRBJ2-7, with 11 bases that match TRBD2. V trimming: 0 bases; J trimming: 0 bases; junction bases outside the gene matches: 10. The CDR3 covers 19 residues. In germline, CDR1 is SGHNT, CDR2 YENEEA. CDR3 protein: CASSLDPTSGKAFSYEQYF. CDR3 DNA: TGTGCCAGCAGCTTAGATCCGACTAGCGGGAAAGCCTTCTCCTACGAGCAGTACTTC.

There are many counts of this clonotype. The rearrangement uses TRBV18 and TRBJ1-1; D perhaps matches TRBD1 (5 bases). CDR3 size: 15 residues. V dropped 3 bases and J dropped 2 bases, with 13 bases sitting between them. CDR1 is KGHSH and CDR2 is LQKENI in the germline V gene. The CDR3, as DNA: TGTGCCAGCTCACCCTTCGGGGGGGACAACACTGAAGCTTTCTTT. Encoded protein: CASSPFGGDNTEAFF.